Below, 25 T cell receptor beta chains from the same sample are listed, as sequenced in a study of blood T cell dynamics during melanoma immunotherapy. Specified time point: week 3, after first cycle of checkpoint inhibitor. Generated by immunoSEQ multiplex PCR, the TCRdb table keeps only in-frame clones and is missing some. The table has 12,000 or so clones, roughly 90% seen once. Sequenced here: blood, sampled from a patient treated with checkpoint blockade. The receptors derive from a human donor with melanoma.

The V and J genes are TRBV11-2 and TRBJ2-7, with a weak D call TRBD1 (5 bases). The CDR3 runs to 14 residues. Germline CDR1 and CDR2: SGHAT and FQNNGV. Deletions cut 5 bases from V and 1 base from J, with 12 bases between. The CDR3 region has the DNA TGTGCCAGCAGCGTTGGCACAGGTTCCTACGAGCAGTACTTC. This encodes CASSVGTGSYEQYF.

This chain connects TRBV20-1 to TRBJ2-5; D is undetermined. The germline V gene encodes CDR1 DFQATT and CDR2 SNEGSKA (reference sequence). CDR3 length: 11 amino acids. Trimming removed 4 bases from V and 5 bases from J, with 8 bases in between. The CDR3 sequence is CSAKSRETQYF. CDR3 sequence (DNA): TGCAGTGCTAAATCGCGGGAGACCCAGTACTTC.

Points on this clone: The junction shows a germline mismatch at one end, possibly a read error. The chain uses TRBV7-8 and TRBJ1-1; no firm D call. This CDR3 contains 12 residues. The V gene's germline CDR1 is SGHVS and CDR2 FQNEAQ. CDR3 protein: CASSRVNTEAFF. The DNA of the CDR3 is TGTGCCAGCAGCAGGGTGAATACTGAAGCTTTCTTT.

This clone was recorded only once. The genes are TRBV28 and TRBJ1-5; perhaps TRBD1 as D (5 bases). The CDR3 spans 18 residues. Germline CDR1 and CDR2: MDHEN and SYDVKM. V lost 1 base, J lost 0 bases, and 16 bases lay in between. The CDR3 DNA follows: TGTGCCAGCAGTTTATTAGGATTGCGGAGGGGTAGCAATCAGCCCCAGCATTTT. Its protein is CASSLLGLRRGSNQPQHF.

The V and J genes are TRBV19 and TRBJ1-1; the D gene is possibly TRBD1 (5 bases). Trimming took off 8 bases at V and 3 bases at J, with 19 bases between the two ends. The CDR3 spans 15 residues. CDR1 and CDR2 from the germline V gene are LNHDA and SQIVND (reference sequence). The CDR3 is CASARADKLYTEAFF. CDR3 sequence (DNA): TGTGCCAGTGCGAGGGCGGACAAACTCTACACTGAAGCTTTCTTT.

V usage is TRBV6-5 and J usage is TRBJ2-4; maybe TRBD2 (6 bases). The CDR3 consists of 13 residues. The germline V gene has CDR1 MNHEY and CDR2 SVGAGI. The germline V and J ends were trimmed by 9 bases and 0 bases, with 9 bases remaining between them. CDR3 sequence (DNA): TGTGCCAGGCGGGGCTTAGCCAAAAACATTCAGTACTTC. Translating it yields CARRGLAKNIQYF.

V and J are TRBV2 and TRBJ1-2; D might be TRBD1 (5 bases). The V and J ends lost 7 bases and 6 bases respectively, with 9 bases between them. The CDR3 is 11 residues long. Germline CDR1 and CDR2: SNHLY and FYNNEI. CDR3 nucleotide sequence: TGTGCCAGCACCAGGGAGAATGGCTACACCTTC. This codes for CASTRENGYTF.

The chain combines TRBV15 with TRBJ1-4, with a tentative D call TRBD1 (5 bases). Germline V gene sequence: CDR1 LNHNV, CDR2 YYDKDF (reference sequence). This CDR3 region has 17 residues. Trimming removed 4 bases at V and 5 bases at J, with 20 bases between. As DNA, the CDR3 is TGTGCCACCAGCACGACTCGCAAACAAGAGGGGAATGAAAAACTGTTTTTT. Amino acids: CATSTTRKQEGNEKLFF.

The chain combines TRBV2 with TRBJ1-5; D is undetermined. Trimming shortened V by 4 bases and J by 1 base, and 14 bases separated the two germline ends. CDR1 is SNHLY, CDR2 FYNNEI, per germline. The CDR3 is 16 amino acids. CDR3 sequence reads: CASSVGKGGSNQPQHF. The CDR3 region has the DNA TGTGCCAGCAGTGTGGGGAAGGGCGGGAGCAATCAGCCCCAGCATTTT.

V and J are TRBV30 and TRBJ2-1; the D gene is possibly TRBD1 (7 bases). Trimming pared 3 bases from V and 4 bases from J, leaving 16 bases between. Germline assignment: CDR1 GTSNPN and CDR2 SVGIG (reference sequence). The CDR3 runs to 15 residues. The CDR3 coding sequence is TGTGCCTGGAGCCCGCTGGCGGGACAGTACAATGAGCAGTTCTTC. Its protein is CAWSPLAGQYNEQFF. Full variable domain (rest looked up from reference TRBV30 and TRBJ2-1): SQTIHQWPATLVQPVGSPLSLECTVEGTSNPNLYWYRQAAGRGLQLLFYSVGIGQISSEVPQNLSASRPQDRQFILSSKKLLLSDSGFYLCAWSPLAGQYNEQFFGPGTRLTVL.

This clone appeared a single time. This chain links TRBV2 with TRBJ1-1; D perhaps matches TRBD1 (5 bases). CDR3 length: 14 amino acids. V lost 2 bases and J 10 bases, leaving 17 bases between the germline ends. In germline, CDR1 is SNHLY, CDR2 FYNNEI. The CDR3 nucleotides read TGTGCCAGCAGTGAATTTCTAAGGGGCAACGGAGCTTTCTTT. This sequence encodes CASSEFLRGNGAFF.

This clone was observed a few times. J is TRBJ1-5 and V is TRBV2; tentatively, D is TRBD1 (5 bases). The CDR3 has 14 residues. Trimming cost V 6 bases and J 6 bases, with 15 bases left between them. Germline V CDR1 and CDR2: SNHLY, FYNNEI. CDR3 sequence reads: CASSENQGSQPQHF. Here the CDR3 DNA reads TGTGCCAGCAGCGAAAATCAGGGAAGTCAGCCCCAGCATTTT.

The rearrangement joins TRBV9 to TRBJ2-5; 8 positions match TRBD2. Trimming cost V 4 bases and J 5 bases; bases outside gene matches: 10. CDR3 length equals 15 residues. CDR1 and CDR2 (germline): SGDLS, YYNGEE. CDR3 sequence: CASSPAGGAVETQYF. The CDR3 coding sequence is TGTGCCAGCAGCCCCGCCGGGGGGGCGGTGGAGACCCAGTACTTC.

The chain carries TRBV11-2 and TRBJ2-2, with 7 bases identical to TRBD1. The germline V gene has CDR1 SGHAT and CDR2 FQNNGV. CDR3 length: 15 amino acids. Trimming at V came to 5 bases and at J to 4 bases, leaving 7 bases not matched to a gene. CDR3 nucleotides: TGTGCCAGCAGCCGGGACAGAACCATCACCGGGGAGCTGTTTTTT. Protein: CASSRDRTITGELFF.

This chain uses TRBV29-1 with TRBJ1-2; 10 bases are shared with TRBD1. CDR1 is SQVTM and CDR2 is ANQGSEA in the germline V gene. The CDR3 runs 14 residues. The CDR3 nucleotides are TGCTCCGGCGCTACCAGGGACAGGGGACATGGCTACACCTTC. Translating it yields CSGATRDRGHGYTF.

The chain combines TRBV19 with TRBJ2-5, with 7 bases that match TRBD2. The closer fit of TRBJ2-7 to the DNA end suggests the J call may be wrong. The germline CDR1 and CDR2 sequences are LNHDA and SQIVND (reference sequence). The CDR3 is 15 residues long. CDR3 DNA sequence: TGTGCCAGTAGTACCCTTGCGCGGGGGTCCTACGAGCAGTACTTC. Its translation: CASSTLARGSYEQYF.

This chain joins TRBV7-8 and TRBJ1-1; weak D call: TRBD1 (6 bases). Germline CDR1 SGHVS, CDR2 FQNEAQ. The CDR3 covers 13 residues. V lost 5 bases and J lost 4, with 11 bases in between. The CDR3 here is CASSGTFSTEAFF. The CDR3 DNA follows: TGTGCCAGCAGCGGGACATTCTCCACTGAAGCTTTCTTT.

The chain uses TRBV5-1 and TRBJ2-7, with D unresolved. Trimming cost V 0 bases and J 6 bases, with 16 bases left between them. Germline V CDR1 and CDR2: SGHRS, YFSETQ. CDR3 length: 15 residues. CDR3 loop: CASSLEQARLGEQYF. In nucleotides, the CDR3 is TGCGCCAGCAGCTTGGAGCAGGCCCGGCTGGGCGAGCAGTACTTC. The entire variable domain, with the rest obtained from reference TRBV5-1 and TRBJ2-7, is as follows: KAGVTQTPRYLIKTRGQQVTLSCSPISGHRSVSWYQQTPGQGLQFLFEYFSETQRNKGNFPGRFSGRQFSNSRSEMNVSTLELGDSALYLCASSLEQARLGEQYFGPGTRLTVT.

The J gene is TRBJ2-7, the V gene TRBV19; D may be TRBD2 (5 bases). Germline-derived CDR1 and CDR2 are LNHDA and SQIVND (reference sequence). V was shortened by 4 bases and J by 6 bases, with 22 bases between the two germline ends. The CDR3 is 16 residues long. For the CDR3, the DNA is TGTGCCAGTAGTAACTTCCGGGATGTTTTTTCCCCCGAGCAGTACTTC. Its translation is CASSNFRDVFSPEQYF. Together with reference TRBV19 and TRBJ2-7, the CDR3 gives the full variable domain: DGGITQSPKYLFRKEGQNVTLSCEQNLNHDAMYWYRQDPGQGLRLIYYSQIVNDFQKGDIAEGYSVSREKKESFPLTVTSAQKNPTAFYLCASSNFRDVFSPEQYFGPGTRLTVT.

The DNA for the CDR3 is TGTGCCAGCAGCCCCGGGTTTACGAGCTCCTACAATGAGCAGTTCTTC. Its protein product is CASSPGFTSSYNEQFF. The genes are TRBV7-3 and TRBJ2-1; D remains ambiguous. From germline, CDR1 is SGHTA and CDR2 FQGTGA. This CDR3 is 16 amino acids long. The germline V and J ends were trimmed by 5 bases and 0 bases, with 14 bases remaining between them. Drawing the rest from reference TRBV7-3 and TRBJ2-1, the complete variable domain is GAGVSQTPSNKVTEKGKYVELRCDPISGHTALYWYRQSLGQGPEFLIYFQGTGAADDSGLPNDRFFAVRPEGSVSTLKIQRTERGDSAVYLCASSPGFTSSYNEQFFGPGTRLTVL.

The CDR3 is CATSRGGQTSYEQYF. In DNA, the CDR3 is TGTGCCACCAGCAGGGGGGGACAGACCTCCTACGAGCAGTACTTC. V usage is TRBV15 and J usage is TRBJ2-7; a weak D match, TRBD1 (7 bases). The V end was cut by 3 bases, the J end by 0 bases, with 12 bases between. The V gene's germline CDR1 is LNHNV and CDR2 YYDKDF (reference sequence). CDR3 size: 15 residues. Supplemented by reference TRBV15 and TRBJ2-7, the full variable domain reads DAMVIQNPRYQVTQFGKPVTLSCSQTLNHNVMYWYQQKSSQAPKLLFHYYDKDFNNEADTPDNFQSRRPNTSFCFLDIRSPGLGDTAMYLCATSRGGQTSYEQYFGPGTRLTVT.

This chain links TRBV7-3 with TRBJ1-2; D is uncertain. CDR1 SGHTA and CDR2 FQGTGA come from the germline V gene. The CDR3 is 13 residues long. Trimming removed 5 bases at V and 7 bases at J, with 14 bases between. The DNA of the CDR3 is TGTGCCAGCAGCCCGGCAAGTGGTGGTGGCTACACCTTC. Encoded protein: CASSPASGGGYTF.

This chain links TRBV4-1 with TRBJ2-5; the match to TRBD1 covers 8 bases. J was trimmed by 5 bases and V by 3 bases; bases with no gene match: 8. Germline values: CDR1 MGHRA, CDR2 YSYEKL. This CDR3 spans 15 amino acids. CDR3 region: CASSHPGQAKETQYF. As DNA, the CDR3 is TGCGCCAGCAGCCACCCGGGACAGGCAAAGGAGACCCAGTACTTC.

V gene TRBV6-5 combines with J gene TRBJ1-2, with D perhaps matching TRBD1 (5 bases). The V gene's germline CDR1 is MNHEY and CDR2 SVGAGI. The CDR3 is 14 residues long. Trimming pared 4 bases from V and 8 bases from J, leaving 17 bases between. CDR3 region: CASSSRRPRGGYTF. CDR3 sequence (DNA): TGTGCCAGCAGTTCAAGGCGGCCTCGGGGGGGCTACACCTTC.

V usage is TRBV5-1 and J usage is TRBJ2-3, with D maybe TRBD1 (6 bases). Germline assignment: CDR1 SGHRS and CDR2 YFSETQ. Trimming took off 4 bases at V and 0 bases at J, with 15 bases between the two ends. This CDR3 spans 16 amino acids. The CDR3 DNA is TGCGCCAGCAGCGCGCGACAGGCCCGAAGCACAGATACGCAGTATTTT. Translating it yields CASSARQARSTDTQYF. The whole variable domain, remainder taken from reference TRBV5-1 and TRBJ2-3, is KAGVTQTPRYLIKTRGQQVTLSCSPISGHRSVSWYQQTPGQGLQFLFEYFSETQRNKGNFPGRFSGRQFSNSRSEMNVSTLELGDSALYLCASSARQARSTDTQYFGPGTRLTVL.